This T cell receptor beta chain was sequenced for a study of CD8 T cells in ankylosing spondylitis. As for this clonotype: The target antigen is unknown.

In making TCR beta libraries, quantitative 5'-RACE with molecular barcodes was used. MiXCR was run by TCRdb on the 5' RACE reads, yielding one entry per CDR3 protein. The repertoire holds some 840,000 distinct CDR3 sequences, about 10% seen once, with roughly 0.51% in the top ten. Study-wide results and caveats: Researchers reportedly found disease-linked clones significantly enriched in matched ankylosing spondylitis synovial fluid. Disease-linked clones proved CD8+ and comparatively uncommon in peripheral blood. What seemed typical of ankylosing spondylitis blood was a TCR beta motif built from fewer than ten highly homologous variants. There were earlier reports of some motif variants in reactive arthritis synovial fluid and blood.

Germline V gene lookup returns CDR1 MDHEN and CDR2 SYDVKM. V was clipped by 4 bases and J by 7 bases; unmatched bases: 14. This CDR3 contains 17 residues. This rearrangement joins TRBV28 to TRBJ2-2, with 8 nucleotides matching TRBD2. This receptor was obtained from a male donor with ankylosing spondylitis. Source material: blood, either unsorted or a sorted T cell fraction (not recorded which). The CDR3 loop is CASSSLRLAFGYGELFF. The DNA of the CDR3 is TGTGCCAGCAGTTCTCTACGACTAGCGTTTGGGTACGGGGAGCTGTTTTTT.